The 8 T cell receptor beta chains listed next were all sequenced from one sample in a study of identical twins. Each CDR3 protein gets one entry after TCRdb re-called the 5' RACE reads with MiXCR. The data show around 450,000 distinct CDR3 sequences, 14% seen once. This same sample was also part of a study on yellow fever vaccine responses in identical twins.

Sequenced: CD4+ T cells sorted from blood. These receptors were taken from a woman aged 18-29 years in good health.

This chain links TRBV5-1 with TRBJ1-4, with D maybe TRBD1 (5 bases). Germline V gives CDR1 SGHRS, CDR2 YFSETQ. Trimming left V 4 bases short and J 6 bases short, with 10 bases between. The CDR3 contains 13 residues. The CDR3 DNA reads TGCGCCAGCAGCCCAGACAGCTATGAAAAACTGTTTTTT. Amino acids: CASSPDSYEKLFF.

This clonotype appeared a few times. The rearrangement joins TRBV28 to TRBJ1-4; D is perhaps TRBD1 (5 bases). This CDR3 contains 14 residues. Germline V gene data show CDR1 as MDHEN and CDR2 as SYDVKM. Trimming removed 10 bases from V and 0 bases from J, with 12 bases in between. The CDR3 DNA reads as TGTGCCACCGGGGGGGACGCAACTAATGAAAAACTGTTTTTT. It yields the protein CATGGDATNEKLFF.

V gene TRBV20-1 combines with J gene TRBJ2-3; D could derive from TRBD1 or TRBD2 (6 bases each). The V end was cut by 8 bases, the J end by 0 bases, with 21 bases between. CDR1 is DFQATT and CDR2 is SNEGSKA in the germline V gene (reference sequence). The CDR3 spans 16 residues. CDR3 sequence (DNA): TGCAGTTCCCAGAACCTACAGGGACTTAGCACAGATACGCAGTATTTT. It translates to CSSQNLQGLSTDTQYF.

This clonotype was observed at least ten times. The V and J genes are TRBV12-3 or TRBV12-4 and TRBJ2-3, with 8 positions matching TRBD1. Unmatched junction bases numbered 8, after V lost 5 bases and J lost 1 base. The CDR3 spans 16 residues. CDR3 coding DNA: TGTGCCAGCAGTCCTCGACAGGGGATGGGCACAGATACGCAGTATTTT. This codes for CASSPRQGMGTDTQYF.

This chain connects TRBV9 to TRBJ2-4, with D possibly being TRBD2 (6 bases). CDR1 and CDR2 (germline): SGDLS, YYNGEE. With 3 bases removed from V and 5 bases from J, the gap between germline ends came to 12 bases. This CDR3 is built from 14 residues. The CDR3 spells CASSAGDPQNIQYF. CDR3 bases: TGTGCCAGCAGCGCGGGGGACCCTCAAAACATTCAGTACTTC. Drawing the rest from reference TRBV9 and TRBJ2-4, the complete variable domain is DSGVTQTPKHLITATGQRVTLRCSPRSGDLSVYWYQQSLDQGLQFLIQYYNGEERAKGNILERFSAQQFPDLHSELNLSSLELGDSALYFCASSAGDPQNIQYFGAGTRLSVL.

The rearrangement joins TRBV6-2 or TRBV6-3 to TRBJ2-5; 8 nucleotides align to TRBD2. Germline CDR1 is MNHEY and CDR2 is SVGEGT. The CDR3 extends over 14 amino acids. V trimming: 7 bases; J trimming: 1 base; junction bases outside the gene matches: 5. The CDR3 loop reads CASKLSGVQETQYF. CDR3 DNA: TGTGCCAGCAAACTTAGCGGGGTCCAAGAGACCCAGTACTTC.

The chain is built from TRBV6-1 and TRBJ2-5, with D unclear. Germline assignment: CDR1 MNHNS and CDR2 SASEGT. Trimming took off 6 bases at V and 5 bases at J, with 13 bases between the two ends. The CDR3 totals 13 residues. The CDR3 DNA reads as TGTGCCAGCAGCCGCGCTCCTGGGGAGACCCAGTACTTC. Residues: CASSRAPGETQYF.

V is TRBV29-1 and J is TRBJ2-7; unclear D gene. The germline V gene encodes CDR1 SQVTM and CDR2 ANQGSEA. V lost 2 bases, J lost 6 bases, and 11 bases lay in between. CDR3 size: 12 residues. The CDR3 region has the DNA TGCAGCGTTGAATCCCAGGCTGGCGAGCAGTACTTC. Protein sequence: CSVESQAGEQYF.